A single sample gave rise to the 5 T cell receptor beta chains below, sequenced in a study of response to subunit inactivated influenza vaccine. MiXCR, run by TCRdb on the RT-PCR reads, gives a single entry per CDR3 protein. The sample shows roughly 760,000 distinct CDR3 sequences, around 20% of them seen only once. The source was PBMCs from blood, collected about 5 days after vaccination. The receptors derive from a man aged 50-60 years who received an inactivated influenza vaccine.

This clonotype was counted once. The rearrangement uses TRBV30 and TRBJ2-5; possible D gene TRBD2, 6 bases. Germline V gives CDR1 GTSNPN, CDR2 SVGIG (reference sequence). This CDR3 region has 15 residues. The V end lost 3 bases, the J end lost 3 bases, and 17 bases lay between the germline ends. CDR3 protein: CAWRGMAGRKETQYF. DNA for the CDR3: TGTGCCTGGAGGGGCATGGCGGGGCGGAAAGAGACCCAGTACTTC.

This chain joins TRBV29-1 and TRBJ1-2; 11 nucleotides align to TRBD1. With 4 bases clipped from V and 5 bases from J, the junction kept 9 bases outside the gene matches. Germline V gene data show CDR1 as SQVTM and CDR2 as ANQGSEA. The length of the CDR3 is 15 residues. The CDR3 sequence: CSVARGQGGIYGYTF. DNA for the CDR3: TGCAGCGTTGCAAGGGGACAGGGGGGCATTTATGGCTACACCTTC.

The chain carries TRBV3-1 and TRBJ1-1; D call uncertain. Trimming took off 4 bases at V and 6 bases at J, with 15 bases between the two ends. Germline values: CDR1 LGHDT, CDR2 YNNKEL (reference sequence). The CDR3 extends over 14 amino acids. This CDR3 is CASSLTSQAAEAFF. In DNA form, the CDR3 reads TGTGCCAGCAGCCTCACTAGTCAGGCTGCTGAAGCTTTCTTT.

This clonotype was counted a single time. V and J are TRBV12-3 or TRBV12-4 and TRBJ1-1, with D hard to call. The CDR3 loop spans 13 amino acids. Trimming left V 6 bases short and J 1 base short, with 9 bases between. CDR3 sequence (DNA): TGTGCCAGCAGCAAAAGTACGAACACTGAAGCTTTCTTT. Translation: CASSKSTNTEAFF.

The rearrangement uses TRBV7-2 and TRBJ2-1, with D maybe TRBD2 (5 bases). The V end was cut by 5 bases, the J end by 0 bases, with 14 bases between. The V gene's germline CDR1 is SGHTA and CDR2 FQGNSA. The CDR3 length is 16 residues. In DNA form, the CDR3 reads TGTGCCAGCAGCCCATCGGACTCAAGCTCCTACAATGAGCAGTTCTTC. Protein product: CASSPSDSSSYNEQFF.